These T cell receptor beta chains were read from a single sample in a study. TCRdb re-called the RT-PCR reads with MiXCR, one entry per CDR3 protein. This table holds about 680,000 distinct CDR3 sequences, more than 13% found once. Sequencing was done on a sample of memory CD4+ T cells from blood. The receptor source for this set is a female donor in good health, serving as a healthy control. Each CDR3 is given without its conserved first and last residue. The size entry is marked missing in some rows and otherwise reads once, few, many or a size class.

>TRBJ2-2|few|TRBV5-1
ASSLSASPGELF
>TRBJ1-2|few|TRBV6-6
ASSYSKGTGALGGYT
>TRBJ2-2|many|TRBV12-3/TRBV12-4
ATIRGAHGELF
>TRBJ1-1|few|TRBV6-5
ASTRGGEAF
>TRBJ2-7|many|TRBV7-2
ASSLSTVEQY
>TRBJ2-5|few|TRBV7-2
ASSATGAGETQY
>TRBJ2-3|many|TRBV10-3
AISEPGRNTDTQY
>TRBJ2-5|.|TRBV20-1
SARDPPRAPETQY
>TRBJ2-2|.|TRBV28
ASSFGLGRGMGNTGELF
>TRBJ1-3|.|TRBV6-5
ASSYGGLSGNTIY
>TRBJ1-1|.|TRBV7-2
ASSKRYTEAF
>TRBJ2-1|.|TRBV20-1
SVAGLAGNEQF
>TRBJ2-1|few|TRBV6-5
ASSYRGPLAYNEQF
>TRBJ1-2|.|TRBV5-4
ASSSGRAQGYT
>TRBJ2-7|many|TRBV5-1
ASSLSGVGYEQY
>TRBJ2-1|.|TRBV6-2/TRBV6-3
ASAPRGNEQF
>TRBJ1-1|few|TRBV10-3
AIRSLGGRNTEAF
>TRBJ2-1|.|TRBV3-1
ASSQTGLAWNEQF
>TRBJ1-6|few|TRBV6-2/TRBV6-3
ASKAYNSPLH
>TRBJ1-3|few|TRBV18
ASSQDRVGNTIY
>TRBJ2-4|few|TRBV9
ASSVRLAVTNLAKNIQY
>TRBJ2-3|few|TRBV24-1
ATSDQGFGDTQY
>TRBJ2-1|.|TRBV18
ASSPPDSLAVYNEQF
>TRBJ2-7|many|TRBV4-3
ASSPSYGGQGFEQY
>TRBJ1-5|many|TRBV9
ASSVGQGYQPQH
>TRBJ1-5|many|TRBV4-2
ASSQEYLSQQPQH
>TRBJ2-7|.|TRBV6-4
ASSKTGEQY